This T cell receptor beta chain was observed in a study of CD8 T cells in Susac syndrome (dated by TCRdb to the late 2010s). Describing the broader study: The study used repertoire sequencing to test whether antigen drove CD8+ T cell activation and differentiation in Susac syndrome. CD8+ T cell repertoire clonality was compared between more than 9 healthy donors, approximately 14 Susac syndrome patients and approximately 16 multiple sclerosis patients. Overall results and qualifications from the work: The number of individuals in the TCR sequencing and HLA analysis was acknowledged as relatively small.

RNA was extracted with the RNeasy kit and roughly 0.5 to 1 ug was reverse transcribed using random hexamers. TCR beta CDR3 regions were amplified with the immunoSEQ multiplex PCR assay covering 54 Vbeta and 13 Jbeta segments. PCR amplification bias was corrected by using a synthetic template baseline for primer optimization and computational correction. For the original study's pipeline: Reads were assigned to V, D and J genes according to IMGT and analyzed in immunoSEQ Analyzer, with only productive sequences retained. Clonality was computed as one minus Shannon entropy normalized by log2 of the number of productive unique sequences. For each patient and control, public and private clones were evaluated within the 100 most prevalent clones. A clone was defined as Susac-specific if it was absent from the healthy and MS cohorts, from over 1,000 published viral clones and from other ImmuneACCESS disease sequences. The public reads were reprocessed in TCRdb via fastp at Q25 and MiXCR, keeping in-frame beta chains. CDR3 protein sequences are deduplicated, and each keeps its most common genes and DNA. TCRdb, not the authors, supplied the V and J calls. The sample data list about 52,000 distinct CDR3 sequences, and roughly 93% of these were observed just once. Clones ranked in the top ten supply about 0.51% of the sample.

The germline V gene gives CDR1 as KGHDR and CDR2 as SFDVKD. Cut back by 1 base and 5 bases, the V and J ends lie 10 bases apart. From the cysteine up to the phenylalanine, the CDR3 has a length of 14 residues. Of the read, only the CDR3 DNA is kept; its 42 bases are in frame from base 1. Details on this clonotype: The antigen this receptor binds is unknown. Base qualities were left out, and no much larger clone turns up one base away.

High-throughput TCR beta sequencing profiled peripheral blood CD8+ and CD4+ T cells from healthy donors, Susac syndrome patients and multiple sclerosis patients. Treatment-naive patients with stable or active relapsing-remitting disease fulfilling revised McDonald criteria were used as multiple sclerosis controls. Bulk CD8+ and CD4+ T cells were purified by magnetic negative isolation, whereas CD8+ TEMRA cells were enriched by FACS. Blood was collected in EDTA tubes and processed within 24 hours, with PBMCs isolated through density gradient centrifugation. PBMCs intended for TCR sequencing were cryopreserved in liquid nitrogen and thawed later in a water bath at 37 degrees C. The sorted or isolated CD4+, CD8+ and CD8+ TEMRA cells had a purity of 90% or higher.

Material for sequencing was CD8+ T cells from PBMCs. This receptor chain uses TRBV24-1 and TRBJ2-5, and the D gene may be TRBD1, 5 bases matching. The clonotype was recovered from a human donor with multiple sclerosis. CDR3 reads: CATSDFQGTETQYF. In nucleotide form, the sequence is TGTGCCACCAGTGATTTCCAGGGTACGGAGACCCAGTACTTC.